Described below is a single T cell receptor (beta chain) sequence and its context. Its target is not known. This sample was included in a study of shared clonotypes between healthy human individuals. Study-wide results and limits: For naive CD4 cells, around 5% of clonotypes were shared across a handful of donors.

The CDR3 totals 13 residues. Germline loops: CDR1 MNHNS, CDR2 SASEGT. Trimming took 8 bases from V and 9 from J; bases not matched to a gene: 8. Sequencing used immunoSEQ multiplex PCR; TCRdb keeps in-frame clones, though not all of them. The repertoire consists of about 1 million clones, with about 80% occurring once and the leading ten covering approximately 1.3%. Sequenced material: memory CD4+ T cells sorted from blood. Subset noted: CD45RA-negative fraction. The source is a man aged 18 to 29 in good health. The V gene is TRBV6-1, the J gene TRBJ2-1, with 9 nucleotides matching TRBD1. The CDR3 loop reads CASGWTGASEQFF. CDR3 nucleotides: TGTGCCAGCGGGTGGACAGGGGCCAGTGAGCAGTTCTTC.